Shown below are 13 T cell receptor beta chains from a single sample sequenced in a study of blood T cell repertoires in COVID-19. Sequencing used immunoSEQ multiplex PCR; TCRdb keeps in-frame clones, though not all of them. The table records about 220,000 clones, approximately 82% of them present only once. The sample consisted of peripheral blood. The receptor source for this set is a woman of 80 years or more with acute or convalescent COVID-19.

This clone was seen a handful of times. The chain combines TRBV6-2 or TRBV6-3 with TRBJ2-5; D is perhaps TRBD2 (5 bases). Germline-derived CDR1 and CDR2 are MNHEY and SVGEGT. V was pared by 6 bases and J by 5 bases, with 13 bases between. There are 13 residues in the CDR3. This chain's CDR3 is CASSRWTGETQYF. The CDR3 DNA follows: TGTGCCAGCAGCCGGTGGACTGGGGAGACCCAGTACTTC.

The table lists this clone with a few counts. The CDR3 loop is CASSLGGNTNEQFF. CDR3 nucleotides: TGTGCCAGCAGCTTAGGGGGCAATACCAATGAGCAGTTCTTC. The chain joins TRBV11-3 to TRBJ2-1; tentative D call: TRBD1 (5 bases). With 1 base removed from V and 6 bases from J, the gap between germline ends came to 10 bases. CDR1 SGHNT and CDR2 YENEEA come from the germline V gene. This CDR3 has 14 amino acids.

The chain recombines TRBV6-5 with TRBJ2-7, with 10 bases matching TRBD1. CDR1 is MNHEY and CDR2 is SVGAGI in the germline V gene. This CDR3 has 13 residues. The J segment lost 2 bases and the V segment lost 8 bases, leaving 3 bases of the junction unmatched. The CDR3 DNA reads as TGTGCCAGCGGGGACAGGGGCCCCTACGAGCAGTACTTC. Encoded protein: CASGDRGPYEQYF.

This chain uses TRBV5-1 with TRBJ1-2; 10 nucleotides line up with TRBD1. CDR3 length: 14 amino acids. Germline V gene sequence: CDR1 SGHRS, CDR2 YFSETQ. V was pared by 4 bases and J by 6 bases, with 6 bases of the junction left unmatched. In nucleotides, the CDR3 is TGCGCCAGCAGCCCCGACAGGGGGCGCGATGGCTACACCTTC. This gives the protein CASSPDRGRDGYTF.

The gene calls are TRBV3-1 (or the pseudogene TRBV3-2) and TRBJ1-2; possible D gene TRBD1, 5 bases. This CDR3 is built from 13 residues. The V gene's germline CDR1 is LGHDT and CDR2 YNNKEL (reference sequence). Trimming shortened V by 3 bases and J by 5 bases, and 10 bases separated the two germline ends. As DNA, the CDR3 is TGTGCCAGCAGCCAGGCAGGGAATTATGGCTACACCTTC. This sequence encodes CASSQAGNYGYTF.

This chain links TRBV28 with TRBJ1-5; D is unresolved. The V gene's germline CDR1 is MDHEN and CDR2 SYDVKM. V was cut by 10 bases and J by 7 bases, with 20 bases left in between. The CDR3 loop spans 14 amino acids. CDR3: CATRSRPSRQPQHF. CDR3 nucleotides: TGTGCCACCCGATCCAGGCCCTCCCGGCAGCCCCAGCATTTT.

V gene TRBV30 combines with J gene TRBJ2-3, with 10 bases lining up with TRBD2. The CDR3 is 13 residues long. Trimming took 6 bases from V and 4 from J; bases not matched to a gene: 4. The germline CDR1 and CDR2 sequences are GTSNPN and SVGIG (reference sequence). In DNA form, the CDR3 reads TGTGCCTGTGAGCGGGGGGGCTCAGATACGCAGTATTTT. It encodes CACERGGSDTQYF.

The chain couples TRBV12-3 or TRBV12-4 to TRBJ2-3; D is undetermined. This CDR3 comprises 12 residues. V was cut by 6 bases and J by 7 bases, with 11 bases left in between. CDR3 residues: CASRGFQYTQYF. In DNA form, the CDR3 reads TGTGCCAGCAGGGGCTTCCAATATACGCAGTATTTT.

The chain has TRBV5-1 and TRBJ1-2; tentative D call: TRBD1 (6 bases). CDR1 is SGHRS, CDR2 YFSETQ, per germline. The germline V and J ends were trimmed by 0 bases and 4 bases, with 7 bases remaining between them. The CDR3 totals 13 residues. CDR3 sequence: CASSLEQGYGYTF. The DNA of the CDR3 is TGCGCCAGCAGCTTGGAACAGGGCTATGGCTACACCTTC.

In DNA form, the CDR3 reads TGTGCCAGCGGGCCAGGGGCACCCAATCAGCCCCAGCATTTT. It codes for CASGPGAPNQPQHF. The gene calls are TRBV2 and TRBJ1-5, with D possibly TRBD1 on 6 matching bases. V lost 8 bases, J lost 3 bases, and 14 bases lay in between. The length of the CDR3 is 14 residues. Germline loops: CDR1 SNHLY, CDR2 FYNNEI.

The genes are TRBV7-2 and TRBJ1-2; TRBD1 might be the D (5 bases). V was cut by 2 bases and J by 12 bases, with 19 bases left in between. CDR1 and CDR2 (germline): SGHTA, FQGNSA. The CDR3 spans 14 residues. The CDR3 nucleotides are TGTGCCAGCAGCTTAAATGGGGCGGAGGGTCGTAACACCTTC. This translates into CASSLNGAEGRNTF.

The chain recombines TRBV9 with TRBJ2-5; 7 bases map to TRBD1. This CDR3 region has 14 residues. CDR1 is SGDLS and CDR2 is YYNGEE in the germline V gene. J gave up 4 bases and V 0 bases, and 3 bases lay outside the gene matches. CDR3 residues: CASSVGGGLETQYF. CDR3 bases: TGTGCCAGCAGCGTAGGAGGGGGCCTAGAGACCCAGTACTTC.

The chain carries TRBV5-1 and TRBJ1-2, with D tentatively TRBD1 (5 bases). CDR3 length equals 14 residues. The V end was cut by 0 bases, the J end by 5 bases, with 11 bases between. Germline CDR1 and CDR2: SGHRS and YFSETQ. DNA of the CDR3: TGCGCCAGCAGCTTGGTTGGAGGGGTGTATGGCTACACCTTC. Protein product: CASSLVGGVYGYTF.